Each of the 4 T cell receptor beta chains below was sequenced from the same sample in a study of identical twins. Each CDR3 protein gets one entry after TCRdb re-called the 5' RACE reads with MiXCR. Of approximately 490,000 distinct CDR3 sequences listed, approximately 20% are singletons. This same sample was also part of a study on yellow fever vaccine responses in identical twins.

Sample: CD4+ T cells sorted from blood. These TCRs come from a woman under 30 in good health.

This clonotype was seen many times. CDR3: CASSLRDRGNTIYF. The CDR3 DNA is TGTGCCAGCAGTTTAAGGGACAGAGGAAACACCATATATTTT. J is TRBJ1-3 and V is TRBV12-3 or TRBV12-4; 7 positions match TRBD1. The CDR3 covers 14 residues. The junction had 2 bases not matched to a gene; V was cut back by 2 bases and J by 4 bases.

The rearrangement joins TRBV19 to TRBJ2-2; either TRBD1 or TRBD2 may supply D (6 bases each). Trimming took off 3 bases at V and 6 bases at J, with 20 bases between the two ends. The CDR3 spans 17 residues. Germline CDR1 and CDR2: LNHDA and SQIVND (reference sequence). The chain's CDR3 is CASSIMGGGRRSGELFF. The DNA for the CDR3 is TGTGCCAGTAGTATCATGGGGGGCGGTCGGAGGTCCGGGGAGCTGTTTTTT.

The V and J genes are TRBV3-1 and TRBJ1-2; D unresolved. The V end was cut by 4 bases, the J end by 7 bases, with 22 bases between. This CDR3 has 16 amino acids. Germline values: CDR1 LGHDT, CDR2 YNNKEL (reference sequence). CDR3 DNA: TGTGCCAGCAGCCCTACCCGGACGGTGGGATGGGGTGGCTACACCTTC. Amino acids: CASSPTRTVGWGGYTF.

For the CDR3, the DNA is TGTGCCAGCTCACCACGTGTTACGGATAATTCACCCCTCCACTTT. Translating gives CASSPRVTDNSPLHF. The genes are TRBV18 and TRBJ1-6; the D is unclear. The CDR3 has 15 amino acids. Per germline, CDR1 KGHSH and CDR2 LQKENI. V gave up 1 base and J gave up 5 bases, with 9 bases separating them. Complete variable domain (other parts from reference TRBV18 and TRBJ1-6): NAGVMQNPRHLVRRRGQEARLRCSPMKGHSHVYWYRQLPEEGLKFMVYLQKENIIDESGMPKERFSAEFPKEGPSILRIQQVVRGDSAAYFCASSPRVTDNSPLHFGNGTRLTVT.